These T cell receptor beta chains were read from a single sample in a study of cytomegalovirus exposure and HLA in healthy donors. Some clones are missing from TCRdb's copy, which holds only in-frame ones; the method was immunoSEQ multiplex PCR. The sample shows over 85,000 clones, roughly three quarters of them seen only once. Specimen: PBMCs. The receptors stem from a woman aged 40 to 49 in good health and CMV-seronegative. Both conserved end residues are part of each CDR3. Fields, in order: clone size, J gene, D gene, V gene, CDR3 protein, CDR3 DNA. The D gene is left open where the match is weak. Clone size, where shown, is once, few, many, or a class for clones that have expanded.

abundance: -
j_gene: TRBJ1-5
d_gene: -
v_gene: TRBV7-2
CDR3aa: CASSLANLDYSNQPQHF
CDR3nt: TGTGCCAGCAGCTTAGCTAACCTAGACTATAGCAATCAGCCCCAGCATTTT

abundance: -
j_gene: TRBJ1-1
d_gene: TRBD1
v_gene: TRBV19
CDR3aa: CASSRDRGRGAEAFF
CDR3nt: TGTGCCAGTAGCCGGGACAGGGGAAGGGGAGCTGAAGCTTTCTTT

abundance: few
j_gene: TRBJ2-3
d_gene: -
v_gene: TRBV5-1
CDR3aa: CASSLGTVTDTQYF
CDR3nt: TGCGCCAGCAGCTTGGGGACTGTCACAGATACGCAGTATTTT

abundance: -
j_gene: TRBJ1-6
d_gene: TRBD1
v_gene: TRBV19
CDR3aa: CASRITGQGNSPLHF
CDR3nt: TGTGCCAGTAGGATTACGGGACAGGGAAATTCACCCCTCCACTTT

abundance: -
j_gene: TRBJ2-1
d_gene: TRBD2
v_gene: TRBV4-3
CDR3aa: CASSPPLKVAGKYNEQFF
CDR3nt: TGCGCCAGCAGCCCACCCTTGAAGGTAGCGGGGAAATACAATGAGCAGTTCTTC

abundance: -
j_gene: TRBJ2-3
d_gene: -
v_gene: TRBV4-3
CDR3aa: CASSQDSGVRTDTQYF
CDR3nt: TGCGCCAGCAGCCAAGATTCCGGTGTTCGCACAGATACGCAGTATTTT

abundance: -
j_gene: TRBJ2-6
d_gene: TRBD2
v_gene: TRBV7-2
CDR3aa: CASRTGGAPGSGANVLTF
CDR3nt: TGTGCCAGCAGGACGGGAGGCGCCCCCGGGTCTGGGGCCAACGTCCTGACTTTC

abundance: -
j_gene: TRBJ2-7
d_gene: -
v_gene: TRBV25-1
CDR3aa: CASSGRHEQYF
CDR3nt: TGTGCCAGCAGCGGCAGGCACGAGCAGTACTTC

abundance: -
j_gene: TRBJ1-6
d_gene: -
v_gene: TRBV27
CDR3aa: CASSDFQGYSSPLHF
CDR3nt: TGTGCCAGCAGCGACTTTCAGGGGTATAGTTCACCCCTCCACTTT

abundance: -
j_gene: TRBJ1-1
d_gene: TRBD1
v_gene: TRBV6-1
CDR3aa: CASRGQGVYTEAFF
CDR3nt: TGTGCCAGCAGGGGACAGGGTGTGTACACTGAAGCTTTCTTT

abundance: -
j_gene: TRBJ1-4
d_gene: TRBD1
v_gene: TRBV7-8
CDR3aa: CASSFDRVNEKLFF
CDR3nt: TGTGCCAGCAGCTTCGACAGGGTAAATGAAAAACTGTTTTTT